These 12 T cell receptor beta chains originate from one sample sequenced in a study of shared clonotypes between healthy human individuals. Assay used: immunoSEQ multiplex PCR; TCRdb lists only in-frame clones, some missing. The repertoire has about 1 million clones, roughly 75% of them found once; the top ten carry nearly 1.5%. Sequencing was done on a sample of memory CD4+ T cells sorted from blood. The subset denotes: CD45RA-negative fraction. These receptors all come from a man aged 18 to 29 in good health.

The chain joins TRBV2 to TRBJ2-7; D not resolved. Germline CDR1 and CDR2: SNHLY and FYNNEI. The CDR3 runs to 12 residues. The CDR3 here is CAGPGQVIEQYF. CDR3 DNA sequence: TGTGCAGGGCCCGGGCAGGTGATCGAGCAGTACTTC.

The chain uses TRBV10-3 and TRBJ1-3; 7 bases are a match to TRBD1. Germline V gives CDR1 ENHRY, CDR2 SYGVKD. This CDR3 has 18 residues. V lost 0 bases to trimming and J lost 0 bases; unmatched junction nucleotides: 8. The CDR3 protein is CAISESRAGGSSGNTIYF. CDR3 DNA sequence: TGTGCCATCAGTGAGTCTAGAGCAGGGGGTTCCTCTGGAAACACCATATATTTT.

The J gene is TRBJ2-1, the V gene TRBV5-4, with 10 bases identical to TRBD2. From germline, CDR1 is SGHNT and CDR2 YYREEE (reference sequence). The CDR3 runs 15 residues. Trimming took 4 bases from V and 2 from J; bases not matched to a gene: 3. This CDR3 is CASSELAGAYNEQFF. CDR3 bases: TGTGCCAGCAGCGAGCTAGCGGGGGCCTACAATGAGCAGTTCTTC.

This chain joins TRBV6-1 and TRBJ2-5; no definite D call. V shed 4 bases and J shed 2 bases, with 8 bases lying between them. Germline V gene data show CDR1 as MNHNS and CDR2 as SASEGT. CDR3 size: 13 residues. The CDR3 nucleotides are TGTGCCAGCAGTGGGTTAGCTCAAGAGACCCAGTACTTC. Translated: CASSGLAQETQYF.

The chain uses TRBV2 and TRBJ2-3, with D possibly being TRBD1 (5 bases). Per germline, CDR1 SNHLY and CDR2 FYNNEI. V shed 6 bases and J shed 1 base, with 11 bases lying between them. This CDR3 spans 14 amino acids. The CDR3 DNA follows: TGTGCCAGCAGGATAACAGGCGGCACAGATACGCAGTATTTT. Its translation is CASRITGGTDTQYF.

The chain couples TRBV27 to TRBJ1-2; the match to TRBD1 covers 7 bases. This CDR3 comprises 14 residues. Germline V gene data show CDR1 as MNHEY and CDR2 as SMNVEV (reference sequence). Trimming at V came to 6 bases and at J to 4 bases, leaving 8 bases not matched to a gene. CDR3 amino acids: CASRRTGPPYGYTF. CDR3 DNA: TGTGCCAGCAGGAGGACAGGACCCCCCTATGGCTACACCTTC.

V gene TRBV4-1 combines with J gene TRBJ1-5; D not certain. The CDR3 runs 12 residues. Germline lookup yields CDR1 MGHRA and CDR2 YSYEKL. Trimming pared 8 bases from V and 4 bases from J, leaving 9 bases between. The CDR3 coding sequence is TGCGCCAGCGGCGGGATTAATCAGCCCCAGCATTTT. Protein: CASGGINQPQHF.

The V call is TRBV5-6, the J call TRBJ2-4; unclear D gene. The CDR3 has 14 amino acids. CDR1 is SGHDT, CDR2 YYEEEE, per germline. Trimming cost V 1 base and J 8 bases, with 13 bases left between them. The CDR3 bases are TGTGCCAGCAGCTTGAAGCAAAAAGGTCACATTCAGTACTTC. It yields the protein CASSLKQKGHIQYF.

This rearrangement joins TRBV5-1 to TRBJ2-3, with TRBD1 as a possible D gene (6 bases). The V gene lost 4 bases and the J gene lost 0 bases, with 18 bases spanning the gap. This CDR3 region has 17 residues. CDR1 is SGHRS, CDR2 YFSETQ, per germline. CDR3 nucleotide sequence: TGCGCCAGCAGCATTCCACCGGGACACTCTAGCACAGATACGCAGTATTTT. Translating it yields CASSIPPGHSSTDTQYF.

This clone showed up many times. This chain uses TRBV19 with TRBJ2-3; 7 nucleotides agree with TRBD1. Germline assignment: CDR1 LNHDA and CDR2 SQIVND (reference sequence). This CDR3 comprises 15 residues. V shed 5 bases and J 3 bases; nucleotides not matched to a gene: 8. The CDR3 nucleotides are TGTGCCAGTAGTGCACGACAGGGTTCGACAGATACGCAGTATTTT. This encodes CASSARQGSTDTQYF.

The chain recombines TRBV6-5 with TRBJ2-2; D not certain. V dropped 9 bases and J dropped 0 bases, with 14 bases sitting between them. This CDR3 has 15 residues. Germline-derived CDR1 and CDR2 are MNHEY and SVGAGI. The CDR3 DNA reads TGTGCCAGGGCCAATACAAGTTCGAACACCGGGGAGCTGTTTTTT. Its protein product is CARANTSSNTGELFF.

The rearrangement uses TRBV14 and TRBJ1-5; 9 bases are a match to TRBD1. Germline V lookup: CDR1 SGHDN, CDR2 FVKESK. This CDR3 region has 13 residues. Trimming removed 8 bases from V and 6 bases from J; junction bases left unmatched: 5. The chain's CDR3 is CASWDRVFQPQHF. CDR3 bases: TGTGCCAGCTGGGACAGGGTATTTCAGCCCCAGCATTTT.